Listed below are T cell receptor beta chains from one sample, sequenced in a study of control samples from healthy donors and cancer patients. Method: immunoSEQ multiplex PCR; TCRdb's copy keeps in-frame clones and lacks some. Among some 57,000 clones listed, around 95% were seen once. The sample comprised blood. The source is a woman aged 25 to 45 in good health. CDR3s include the opening cysteine and the closing phenylalanine or tryptophan. Each record gives: CDR3 length, clone size, V gene, J gene, D gene, CDR3 DNA, CDR3 protein. The D gene is left open where the match is weak. Clone sizes are given selectively: once, few, many, or a class where the clone is expanded.

14	NA	TRBV2	TRBJ1-6	NA	TGTGCCAGCAGCACAGGGTTTGGCGATTCACCCCTCCACTTT	CASSTGFGDSPLHF
14	NA	TRBV11-1	TRBJ2-7	NA	TGTGCCAGCAGCCCTTTTACCAGAGCCTACGAGCAGTACTTC	CASSPFTRAYEQYF
15	once	TRBV27	TRBJ2-2	NA	TGTGCCAGCAGTCCAGGGGTATCGCGAACCGGGGAGCTGTTTTTT	CASSPGVSRTGELFF
16	once	TRBV15	TRBJ2-7	NA	TGTGCCACCAGCACAGCTCAACTAGCATCAAGCTACGAGCAGTACTTC	CATSTAQLASSYEQYF
17	NA	TRBV7-8	TRBJ1-5	NA	TGTGCCAGCAGCTTAGTGGCAGGACCCTATAGCAATCAGCCCCAGCATTTT	CASSLVAGPYSNQPQHF
15	NA	TRBV7-9	TRBJ1-2	NA	TGTGCCAGCAGCTTGGGCGGGGACTCTTTGGGAGGCTACACCTTC	CASSLGGDSLGGYTF
15	NA	TRBV3-1/TRBV3-2	TRBJ2-2	TRBD1	TGTGCCAGCAGCCAAGATTTACAGGGGGCCGGGGAGCTGTTTTTT	CASSQDLQGAGELFF
16	once	TRBV6-6	TRBJ1-2	TRBD1	TGTGCCAGCAGCGACAGGGGGCTTCGGAGCGGCTCGGGCTACACCTTC	CASSDRGLRSGSGYTF
17	NA	TRBV11-2	TRBJ2-7	TRBD2	TGTGCCAGCAGCTTAGCCCTGACTAGCGGGAGATCCTACGAGCAGTACTTC	CASSLALTSGRSYEQYF
15	NA	TRBV4-1	TRBJ1-6	TRBD1	TGCGCCAGCAGCTCCAGGGGGGTGACCGATTCACCCCTCCACTTT	CASSSRGVTDSPLHF
15	NA	TRBV7-2	TRBJ2-7	NA	TGTGCCAGCAGCTTAGAAGTGGGGGGCGCCTACGAGCAGTACTTC	CASSLEVGGAYEQYF
15	NA	TRBV18	TRBJ1-1	TRBD1	TGTGCCAGCTCACAGCAGGGGGCGGGTTTGGCTGAAGCTTTCTTT	CASSQQGAGLAEAFF
13	NA	TRBV27	TRBJ2-7	NA	TGTGCCAGCAGTTGGGGGGCGGGAAACGAGCAGTACTTC	CASSWGAGNEQYF
17	NA	TRBV11-2	TRBJ2-7	NA	TGTGCCAGCAGCTTAGGGGGGCAGGGCCGGGCTACCTACGAGCAGTACTTC	CASSLGGQGRATYEQYF
12	NA	TRBV20-1	TRBJ1-2	NA	TGCAGTGCTAGTCAGCGTAACTATGGCTACACCTTC	CSASQRNYGYTF
17	NA	TRBV4-2	TRBJ2-3	NA	TGTGCCAGCAGCCAAGATGGCAGGGGCCAGGGGACAGATACGCAGTATTTT	CASSQDGRGQGTDTQYF